The present T cell receptor beta chain was sequenced within a study of blood T cell repertoires in COVID-19. Trimming removed 3 bases at V and 1 base at J, with 18 bases between. From germline, CDR1 is KGHSH and CDR2 LQKENI. The CDR3 runs to 18 residues. Cohorts were determined from participant-reported clinical history. In the source study's methods: Amplification with reference gene primers provided the estimates of nucleated cell counts. The table came from immunoSEQ multiplex PCR; TCRdb's copy has only in-frame clones and leaves some out. The V and J calls and clone size were taken over from that table, and D and trimming were inferred from the DNA. The sample comprises about 400,000 clones, 88% of which are singletons, and 0.95% to 1% rests with the top ten.

V gene TRBV18 combines with J gene TRBJ1-4; D is perhaps TRBD1 (6 bases). Sequenced sample: PBMCs or T cells enriched from blood (not recorded which). This receptor was identified in a woman aged 25 to 39 with acute COVID-19. CDR3 nucleotides: TGTGCCAGCTCACCGATACGGACAGAAATTAAAACTAATGAAAAACTGTTTTTT. As protein: CASSPIRTEIKTNEKLFF.